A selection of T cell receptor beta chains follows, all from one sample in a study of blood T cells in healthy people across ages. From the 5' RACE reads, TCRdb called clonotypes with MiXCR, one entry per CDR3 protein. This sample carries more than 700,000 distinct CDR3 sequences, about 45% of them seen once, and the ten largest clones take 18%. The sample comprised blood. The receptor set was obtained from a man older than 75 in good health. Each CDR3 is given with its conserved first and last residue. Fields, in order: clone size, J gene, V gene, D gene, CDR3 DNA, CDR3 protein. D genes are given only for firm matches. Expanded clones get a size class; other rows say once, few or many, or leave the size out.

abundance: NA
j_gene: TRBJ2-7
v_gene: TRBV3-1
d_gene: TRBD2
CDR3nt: TGTGCCAGCAGCTACCGGACTAGCGGGAGCGCCTACGAGCAGTACTTC
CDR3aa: CASSYRTSGSAYEQYF

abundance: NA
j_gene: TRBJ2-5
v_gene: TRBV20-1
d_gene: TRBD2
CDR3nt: TGCAGTGGTTCGGGACTAGCGGGAGGTTGGGAGACCCAGTACTTC
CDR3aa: CSGSGLAGGWETQYF

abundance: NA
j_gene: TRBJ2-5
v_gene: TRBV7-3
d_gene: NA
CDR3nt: TGTGCCAGCAGCTGGACAGAGCCCCTGGCGTCCCAGTACTTC
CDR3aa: CASSWTEPLASQYF

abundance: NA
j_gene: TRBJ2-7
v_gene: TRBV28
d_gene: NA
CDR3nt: TGTGCCAGCAGTCCACAGTCTAGCTTCCACGAGCAGTACTTC
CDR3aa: CASSPQSSFHEQYF

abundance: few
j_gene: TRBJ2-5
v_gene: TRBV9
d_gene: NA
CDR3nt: TGTGCCAGCAGCGTATCAGAAGAGACCCAGTACTTC
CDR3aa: CASSVSEETQYF

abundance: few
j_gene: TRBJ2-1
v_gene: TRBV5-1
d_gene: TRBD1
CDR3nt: TGCGCCAGCAGCTCTCAGAGACAGGGTAGCTACAATGAGCAGTTCTTC
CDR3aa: CASSSQRQGSYNEQFF

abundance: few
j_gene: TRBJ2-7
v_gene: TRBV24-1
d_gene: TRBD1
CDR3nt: TGTGCCACCAGTGACAAGACAGGGTTTCTCCCCTACGAGCAGTACTTC
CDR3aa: CATSDKTGFLPYEQYF

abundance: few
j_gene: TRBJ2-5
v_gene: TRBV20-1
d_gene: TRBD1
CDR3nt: TGCAGTGCTAGAGCCACAACTGGGGGACAGGGCCTGTTCGGAGAGACCCAGTACTTC
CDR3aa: CSARATTGGQGLFGETQYF

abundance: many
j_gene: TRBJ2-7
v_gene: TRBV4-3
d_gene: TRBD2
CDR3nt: TGCGCCAGCAGCCAGGGGGCTAGCGGGCTCCCTTCCGGCGAGCAGTACTTC
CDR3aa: CASSQGASGLPSGEQYF

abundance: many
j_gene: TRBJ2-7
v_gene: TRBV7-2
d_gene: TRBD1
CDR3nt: TGTGCCAGCAGCCCGGGGACAGGGAGGGTCCACGAGCAGTACTTC
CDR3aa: CASSPGTGRVHEQYF

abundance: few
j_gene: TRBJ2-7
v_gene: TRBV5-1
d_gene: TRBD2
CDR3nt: TGCGCCAGCAGCTTAGGACTAGCGGACAACAATGAGCAGTACTTC
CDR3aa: CASSLGLADNNEQYF

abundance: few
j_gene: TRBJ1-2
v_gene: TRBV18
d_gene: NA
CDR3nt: TGTGCCAGCTCCCCAGTTTCCGCCGGGACCTATAGTTTCGACTATGGCTACACCTTC
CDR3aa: CASSPVSAGTYSFDYGYTF

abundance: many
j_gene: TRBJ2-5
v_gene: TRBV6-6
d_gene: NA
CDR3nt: TGTGCCAGCAGTTACTCTTCCTTCGGGACCACAACAGCCCAGTACTTC
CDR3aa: CASSYSSFGTTTAQYF

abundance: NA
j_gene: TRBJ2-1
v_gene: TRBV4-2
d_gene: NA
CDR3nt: TGTGCCAGCAGCCAAGAACCTCTTCTCCCAAGCAATGAGCAGTTCTTC
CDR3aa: CASSQEPLLPSNEQFF

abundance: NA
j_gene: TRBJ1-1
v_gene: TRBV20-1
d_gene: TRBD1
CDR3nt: TGCAGTGCTAGTCGGACAGGGATTGTCACTGAAGCTTTCTTT
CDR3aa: CSASRTGIVTEAFF

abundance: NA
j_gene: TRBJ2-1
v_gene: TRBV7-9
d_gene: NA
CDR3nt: TGTGCCAGCAGCTCAGAGCTCGATAGGGTATCAAATGAGCAGTTCTTC
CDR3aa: CASSSELDRVSNEQFF

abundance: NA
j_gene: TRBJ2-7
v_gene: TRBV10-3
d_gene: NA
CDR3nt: TGTGCCACCGGAGGGGACCTTACCTACGAGCAGTACTTC
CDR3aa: CATGGDLTYEQYF

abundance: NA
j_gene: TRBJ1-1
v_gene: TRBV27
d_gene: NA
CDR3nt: TGTGCCAGCAGCTTCCAGGGGAGACGGAACACTGAAGCTTTCTTT
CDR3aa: CASSFQGRRNTEAFF

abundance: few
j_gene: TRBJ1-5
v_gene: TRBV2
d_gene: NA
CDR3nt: TGTGCCAGCAGTGAACATACCTCGGGTCAGCCCCAGCATTTT
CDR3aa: CASSEHTSGQPQHF

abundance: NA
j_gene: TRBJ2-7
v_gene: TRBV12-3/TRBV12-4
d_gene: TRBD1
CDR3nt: TGTGCCAGCAGTTTGGGGGCCGGGACAGGGTACTTC
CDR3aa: CASSLGAGTGYF

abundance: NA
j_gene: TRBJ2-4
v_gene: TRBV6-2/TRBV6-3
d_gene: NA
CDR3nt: TGTGCCAGCAGTTACGGACAGTGGGACATTCAGTACTTC
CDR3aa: CASSYGQWDIQYF

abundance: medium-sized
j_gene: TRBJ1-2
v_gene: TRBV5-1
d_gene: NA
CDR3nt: TGCGCCAGCAGCACCGGTTCCCCTCACTATGGCTACACCTTC
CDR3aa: CASSTGSPHYGYTF

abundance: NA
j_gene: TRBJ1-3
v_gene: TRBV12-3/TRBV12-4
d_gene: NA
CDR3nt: TGTGCCAGCAGTTTAGGGACACCGAGCTCTGGAAACACCATATATTTT
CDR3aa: CASSLGTPSSGNTIYF

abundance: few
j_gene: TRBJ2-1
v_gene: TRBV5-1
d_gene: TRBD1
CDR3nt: TGCGCCAGCAGCTTGGGGGCTGGGACAGGGATCTACAATGAGCAGTTCTTC
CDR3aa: CASSLGAGTGIYNEQFF

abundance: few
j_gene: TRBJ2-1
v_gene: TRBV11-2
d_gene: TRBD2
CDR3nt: TGTGCCAGCAGATCCTTAGCGGGGAGCTCCTACAATGAGCAGTTCTTC
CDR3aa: CASRSLAGSSYNEQFF

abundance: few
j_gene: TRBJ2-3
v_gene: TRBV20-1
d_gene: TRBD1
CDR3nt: TGCAGTGCCGTAGGACAGGCTAGCACAGATACGCAGTATTTT
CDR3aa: CSAVGQASTDTQYF